Sequencing of this TCR beta chain was carried out in a study of monozygotic twins with inflammatory bowel disease. CDR1 MNHEY and CDR2 SMNVEV come from the germline V gene (reference sequence). The CDR3 length is 15 residues. After re-calling the 5' RACE reads, TCRdb lists one entry per CDR3 protein, DNA absent. This listing includes 400,000 or so distinct CDR3 sequences. V usage is TRBV27 and J usage is TRBJ1-2; checking the TCRdb D call of TRBD1 is not possible without DNA. What was sequenced was blood. The sequence came from a human donor with ulcerative colitis or Crohn's disease, or a healthy co-twin of an affected twin (not recorded which). CDR3 residues: CASSLSRGLPYGYTF.